The 31 T cell receptor beta chains in this list originate from one sample, sequenced in a study of cytomegalovirus exposure and HLA in healthy donors. PCR employed 60 Vbeta and 13 Jbeta primers. Method: immunoSEQ multiplex PCR; TCRdb's copy keeps in-frame clones and lacks some. The data contain 95,000 to 150,000 clones, 81% of them singletons. The material sequenced was PBMCs. The receptors were sampled from a woman aged 40 to 50 in good health and CMV-seronegative.

This chain joins TRBV4-2 and TRBJ2-7; D gene unclear. Germline V CDR1 and CDR2: LGHNA, YNFKEQ. V was cut by 1 base and J by 4 bases, with 8 bases left in between. The CDR3 extends over 13 amino acids. This chain's CDR3 is CASSQGDNYEQYF. The DNA of the CDR3 is TGTGCCAGCAGCCAAGGCGACAATTACGAGCAGTACTTC.

V and J are TRBV19 and TRBJ1-5; 8 bases are shared with TRBD1. Losses at the gene ends were 2 bases for V and 2 bases for J; bases not matched to a gene: 5. Germline CDR1 is LNHDA and CDR2 is SQIVND (reference sequence). The CDR3 consists of 16 residues. The CDR3 bases are TGTGCCAGTAGTATACCAGGGGGCGCGGGCAATCAGCCCCAGCATTTT. It yields the protein CASSIPGGAGNQPQHF. Combining the CDR3 with reference TRBV19 and TRBJ1-5 gives the whole variable domain DGGITQSPKYLFRKEGQNVTLSCEQNLNHDAMYWYRQDPGQGLRLIYYSQIVNDFQKGDIAEGYSVSREKKESFPLTVTSAQKNPTAFYLCASSIPGGAGNQPQHFGDGTRLSIL.

This clone occurred once. The chain combines TRBV4-2 with TRBJ2-2; TRBD2 aligns across 10 bases. Germline V lookup: CDR1 LGHNA, CDR2 YNFKEQ. There are 16 residues in the CDR3. With V trimmed by 5 bases and J by 1 base, 4 bases remained unmatched. CDR3: CASSTVAGGNTGELFF. In DNA form, the CDR3 reads TGTGCCAGCAGCACCGTAGCGGGGGGGAACACCGGGGAGCTGTTTTTT.

The genes are TRBV27 and TRBJ1-2; weak D call: TRBD1 (5 bases). There are 14 residues in the CDR3. Per germline, CDR1 MNHEY and CDR2 SMNVEV (reference sequence). Trimming pared 5 bases from V and 4 bases from J, leaving 14 bases between. The CDR3 loop reads CASSPNGGRYGYTF. CDR3 sequence (DNA): TGTGCCAGCAGTCCTAACGGGGGACGCTATGGCTACACCTTC.

In this sample, this clone turned up a few times. The chain carries TRBV6-1 and TRBJ1-5; no clear D gene. There are 15 residues in the CDR3. Between the trimmed V and J ends, which lost 6 bases and 5 bases, there was a span of 17 bases. Germline lookup yields CDR1 MNHNS and CDR2 SASEGT. CDR3: CASSLHRRVDQPQHF. The CDR3 DNA sequence: TGTGCCAGCAGCTTACATAGGAGGGTCGATCAGCCCCAGCATTTT.

The genes are TRBV7-2 and TRBJ2-7; possible D gene TRBD2, 6 bases. Germline CDR1 reads SGHTA; CDR2 reads FQGNSA. CDR3 length: 13 amino acids. Trimming left V 5 bases short and J 6 bases short, with 14 bases between. CDR3 region: CASSPGTAGEQYF. CDR3 bases: TGTGCCAGCAGCCCAGGGACTGCTGGCGAGCAGTACTTC.

The gene calls are TRBV6-5 and TRBJ2-5; 8 nucleotides match TRBD2. There are 15 residues in the CDR3. V lost 4 bases and J lost 1; bases outside the gene matches: 5. Germline CDR1 is MNHEY and CDR2 is SVGAGI. The CDR3, as DNA: TGTGCCAGCAGTTTAGCGGGGCGGGCCCAAGAGACCCAGTACTTC. Protein: CASSLAGRAQETQYF.

The chain employs TRBV5-6 and TRBJ1-2, with 7 nucleotides matching TRBD1. The CDR3 covers 12 residues. The V segment lost 5 bases and the J segment 3 bases; nucleotides outside the gene matches: 1. In germline, CDR1 is SGHDT, CDR2 YYEEEE. Written as DNA, the CDR3 is TGTGCCAGCAGTACAGGGGACTATGGCTACACCTTC. This gives the protein CASSTGDYGYTF. Full variable domain (missing parts from reference TRBV5-6 and TRBJ1-2): DAGVTQSPTHLIKTRGQQVTLRCSPKSGHDTVSWYQQALGQGPQFIFQYYEEEERQRGNFPDRFSGHQFPNYSSELNVNALLLGDSALYLCASSTGDYGYTFGSGTRLTVV.

The rearrangement links TRBV11-2 to TRBJ1-1; possibly TRBD1 for D (6 bases). Trimming cost V 7 bases and J 3 bases, with 21 bases left between them. CDR1 and CDR2 from the germline V gene are SGHAT and FQNNGV. This CDR3 spans 16 amino acids. As DNA, the CDR3 is TGTGCCAGCACCTCCTCGGGGGGGGCTAGGGACACTGAAGCTTTCTTT. Its translation is CASTSSGGARDTEAFF.

The chain carries TRBV7-3 and TRBJ2-3, with 8 bases matching TRBD1. This CDR3 is 15 amino acids long. J was trimmed by 3 bases and V by 6 bases; bases with no gene match: 8. Germline V CDR1 and CDR2: SGHTA, FQGTGA. The CDR3 reads CASRLTGGPTDTQYF. CDR3 coding DNA: TGTGCCAGCAGACTCACAGGGGGGCCGACAGATACGCAGTATTTT.

The chain recombines TRBV9 with TRBJ2-7; no reliable D call. Germline V gene sequence: CDR1 SGDLS, CDR2 YYNGEE. This CDR3 region has 14 residues. Trimming pared 0 bases from V and 2 bases from J, leaving 9 bases between. The CDR3: CASSVGPIPYEQYF. DNA for the CDR3: TGTGCCAGCAGCGTAGGTCCCATTCCCTACGAGCAGTACTTC.

As to this clone: A read error may produce the germline difference seen at one junction end. The V and J genes are TRBV2 and TRBJ1-2; the D is unclear. The CDR3 loop spans 14 amino acids. The V gene's germline CDR1 is SNHLY and CDR2 FYNNEI. CDR3 loop: CVSSESESSYGYTF. DNA for the CDR3: TGTGTCAGCAGTGAAAGCGAAAGTTCCTATGGCTACACCTTC.

The rearrangement uses TRBV18 and TRBJ2-7; possible D gene TRBD2, 5 bases. V lost 2 bases and J 0 bases, leaving 8 bases between the germline ends. The CDR3 has 14 amino acids. Germline CDR1 and CDR2: KGHSH and LQKENI. The chain's CDR3 is CASSPSSGSYEQYF. The DNA of the CDR3 is TGTGCCAGCTCACCAAGCAGCGGCTCCTACGAGCAGTACTTC.

This chain links TRBV6-6 with TRBJ1-6, with a tentative D call TRBD1 (5 bases). Germline V gene data show CDR1 as MNHNY and CDR2 as SVGAGI (reference sequence). The CDR3 contains 14 residues. V was clipped by 2 bases and J by 9 bases, with 11 bases between them. CDR3 sequence reads: CASSYRGSSSPLHF. The DNA of the CDR3 is TGTGCCAGCAGTTACAGGGGTTCTAGTTCACCCCTCCACTTT.

This chain links TRBV10-1 with TRBJ2-5; 13 nucleotides match TRBD2. The DNA end lines up better with TRBJ2-7; the J call may be wrong. The CDR3 totals 13 residues. From germline, CDR1 is WNHNN and CDR2 SYGVQD (reference sequence). Here the CDR3 reads CASSGLAGGEQYF. The CDR3 DNA reads as TGCGCCAGCAGTGGACTAGCGGGAGGCGAGCAGTACTTC.

This clone was recorded only once. The rearrangement links TRBV6-1 to TRBJ1-2, with 8 nucleotides matching TRBD1. From germline, CDR1 is MNHNS and CDR2 SASEGT. The V gene end was trimmed by 6 bases and the J gene end by 2 bases; junction bases not matched to a gene: 5. The CDR3 contains 14 residues. CDR3 nucleotides: TGTGCCAGCAGATCGGACAGGGCGAACTATGGCTACACCTTC. Amino acid sequence: CASRSDRANYGYTF.

This clone turned up a few times. As DNA, the CDR3 is TGCGCCAGCAGCTTGTTATCCCCTAATGAAAAACTGTTTTTT. As protein: CASSLLSPNEKLFF. The V gene is TRBV5-1, the J gene TRBJ1-4; D is undetermined. The length of the CDR3 is 14 residues. V lost 1 base and J lost 3, with 7 bases in between. Germline V CDR1 and CDR2: SGHRS, YFSETQ.

This clone was counted once. V is TRBV11-2 and J is TRBJ2-7; the match to TRBD2 covers 7 bases. The junction had 16 bases not matched to a gene; V was cut back by 5 bases and J by 3 bases. Germline lookup yields CDR1 SGHAT and CDR2 FQNNGV. The CDR3 has 17 amino acids. The CDR3 coding sequence is TGTGCCAGCAGCGAAGGAACGGGACTACCCTACGACTACGAGCAGTACTTC. This codes for CASSEGTGLPYDYEQYF.

The rearrangement links TRBV19 to TRBJ2-1, with 11 positions matching TRBD2. In germline, CDR1 is LNHDA, CDR2 SQIVND (reference sequence). The CDR3 length is 15 residues. The V and J ends lost 9 bases and 0 bases, in that order; junction bases with no gene match: 4. The CDR3 nucleotides read TGTGCCAGCGGGACTAGCGGAAGCTCCTACAATGAGCAGTTCTTC. This encodes CASGTSGSSYNEQFF.

V usage is TRBV19 and J usage is TRBJ2-4, with 7 nucleotides matching TRBD1. The ends lost 5 bases at V and 0 bases at J; junction bases unmatched: 13. The CDR3 consists of 18 residues. Germline V gene sequence: CDR1 LNHDA, CDR2 SQIVND (reference sequence). The CDR3 is CASSPRNRDRLAKNIQYF. The CDR3 nucleotides are TGTGCCAGTAGTCCGCGTAACCGGGACAGATTAGCCAAAAACATTCAGTACTTC.

This clone has only a few counts. The rearrangement links TRBV19 to TRBJ1-6; D is uncertain. Trimming shortened V by 7 bases and J by 0 bases, and 10 bases separated the two germline ends. Germline V CDR1 and CDR2: LNHDA, SQIVND (reference sequence). CDR3 length equals 15 residues. The CDR3 protein is CASKSWSSYNSPLHF. CDR3 nucleotides: TGTGCCAGTAAGTCGTGGAGCTCCTATAATTCACCCCTCCACTTT.

The V gene is TRBV7-2, the J gene TRBJ2-7; a possible D gene is TRBD2 (7 bases). The germline CDR1 and CDR2 sequences are SGHTA and FQGNSA. The CDR3 extends over 15 amino acids. The ends were cut back, 5 bases at V and 2 bases at J, with 16 bases in the middle. CDR3 DNA: TGTGCCAGCAGCCCCACCGGGGGGCGCACCTACGAGCAGTACTTC. Translated: CASSPTGGRTYEQYF.

This rearrangement joins TRBV12-5 to TRBJ2-1; 7 bases are shared with TRBD2. Germline trimming cut 2 bases from V and 8 bases from J; bases unmatched to any gene: 3. The CDR3 is 13 amino acids. CDR1 LGHNT and CDR2 FRNRAP come from the germline V gene. CDR3 in amino acids: CASGLTGGHEQFF. For the CDR3, the DNA is TGTGCTAGTGGTTTGACGGGGGGTCATGAGCAGTTCTTC.

The chain joins TRBV6-5 to TRBJ2-1; D is ambiguous. CDR1 and CDR2 (germline): MNHEY, SVGAGI. V lost 6 bases and J lost 0, with 12 bases in between. The CDR3 has 15 amino acids. The CDR3 bases are TGTGCCAGCAGGATTAGCTCAAACTCCTACAATGAGCAGTTCTTC. The encoded protein is CASRISSNSYNEQFF.

The sample holds one count of this clone. The rearrangement joins TRBV27 to TRBJ2-1; no clear D. Per the germline V gene, CDR1 is MNHEY and CDR2 is SMNVEV (reference sequence). V was shortened by 4 bases and J by 4 bases, with 5 bases between the two germline ends. This CDR3 region has 12 residues. The CDR3 region has the DNA TGTGCCAGCAGTTCCTATTACAATGAGCAGTTCTTC. Translation gives CASSSYYNEQFF.

The chain combines TRBV6-1 with TRBJ1-6, with D possibly being TRBD1 (5 bases). With 4 bases removed from V and 16 bases from J, the gap between germline ends came to 20 bases. Germline CDR1 and CDR2: MNHNS and SASEGT. The CDR3 is made up of 14 amino acids. CDR3 loop: CASSVFQGQEDLHF. The CDR3 DNA sequence: TGTGCCAGCAGTGTCTTTCAGGGCCAAGAAGATCTCCACTTT.

This chain joins TRBV6-5 and TRBJ2-3; TRBD1 might be the D (6 bases). CDR3 length: 15 amino acids. The V and J ends lost 5 bases and 4 bases respectively, with 16 bases between them. Germline lookup yields CDR1 MNHEY and CDR2 SVGAGI. The DNA for the CDR3 is TGTGCCAGCAGTAGCCTTACTGGGGGCCCAGATACGCAGTATTTT. It specifies CASSSLTGGPDTQYF.

Comments on this clone: The CDR3 does not close with the conserved phenylalanine or tryptophan, likely indicating a read error. The rearrangement links TRBV5-1 to TRBJ1-2, with D possibly TRBD1 on 6 matching bases. This CDR3 contains 14 residues. Germline CDR1 SGHRS, CDR2 YFSETQ. The V end lost 2 bases, the J end lost 8 bases, and 16 bases lay between the germline ends. The CDR3 spells CASSFTRGFLGYTL. As DNA, the CDR3 is TGCGCCAGCAGCTTTACGAGGGGGTTTTTAGGCTACACCCTC.

The gene calls are TRBV7-2 and TRBJ1-1; D remains unclear. This CDR3 has 14 residues. The germline V and J ends were trimmed by 5 bases and 5 bases, with 15 bases remaining between them. Germline loops: CDR1 SGHTA, CDR2 FQGNSA. DNA for the CDR3: TGTGCCAGCAGCCCGAATGGAGGGTTTACTGAAGCTTTCTTT. This translates into CASSPNGGFTEAFF.

The chain has TRBV7-3 and TRBJ2-7; no firm D call. Trimming took 4 bases from V and 6 from J, leaving 16 bases between them. In germline, CDR1 is SGHTA, CDR2 FQGTGA. The CDR3 sequence is 14 residues long. CDR3 bases: TGTGCCAGCAGCTCCCCAGTCGCCCCAGGCGAGCAGTACTTC. Its protein is CASSSPVAPGEQYF.

This chain connects TRBV14 to TRBJ2-1, with TRBD2 identical over 8 bases. The germline V gene encodes CDR1 SGHDN and CDR2 FVKESK. The V segment lost 1 base and the J segment 11 bases; nucleotides outside the gene matches: 4. CDR3 length: 13 residues. This CDR3 reads CASSQAGGGKQFF. The CDR3 nucleotides read TGTGCCAGCAGCCAAGCCGGCGGGGGGAAGCAGTTCTTC.